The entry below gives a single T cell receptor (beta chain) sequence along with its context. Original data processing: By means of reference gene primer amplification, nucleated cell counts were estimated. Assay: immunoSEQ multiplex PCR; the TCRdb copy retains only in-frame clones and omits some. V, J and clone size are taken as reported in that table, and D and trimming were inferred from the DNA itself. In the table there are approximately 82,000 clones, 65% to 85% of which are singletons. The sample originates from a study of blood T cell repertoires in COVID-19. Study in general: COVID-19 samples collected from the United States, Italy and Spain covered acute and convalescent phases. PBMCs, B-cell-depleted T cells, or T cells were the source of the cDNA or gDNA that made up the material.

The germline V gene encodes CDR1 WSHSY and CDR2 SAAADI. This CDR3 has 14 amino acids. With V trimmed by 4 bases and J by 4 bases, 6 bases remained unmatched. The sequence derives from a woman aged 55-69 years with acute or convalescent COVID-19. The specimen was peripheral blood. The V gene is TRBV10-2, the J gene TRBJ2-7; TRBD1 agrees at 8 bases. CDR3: CASSVDRGQYEQYF. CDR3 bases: TGCGCCAGCAGTGTTGACAGGGGACAGTACGAGCAGTACTTC.